Detailed here is one T cell receptor (beta chain). The data originate from a study of blood T cell repertoires in COVID-19. Turning to the study itself: The analysed material was cDNA or gDNA that came from T cells, B-cell-depleted T cells, or PBMCs.

TCRdb's copy holds only in-frame clones and misses some; the assay was immunoSEQ multiplex PCR. The profile shows over 90,000 clones, about nine tenths of them singletons. This sequence was found in a woman aged 45-59 years with COVID-19, enrolled during active disease. Sequencing used peripheral blood.

The CDR3 loop reads CATSRADRGLNSPLHF. In DNA form, the CDR3 reads TGTGCCACCAGCAGGGCGGACAGGGGGTTGAATTCACCCCTCCACTTT. The V and J genes are TRBV15 and TRBJ1-6; the match to TRBD1 covers 10 bases. The CDR3 covers 16 residues. CDR1 LNHNV and CDR2 YYDKDF come from the germline V gene (reference sequence). Trimming took 3 bases from V and 7 from J; bases not matched to a gene: 6.